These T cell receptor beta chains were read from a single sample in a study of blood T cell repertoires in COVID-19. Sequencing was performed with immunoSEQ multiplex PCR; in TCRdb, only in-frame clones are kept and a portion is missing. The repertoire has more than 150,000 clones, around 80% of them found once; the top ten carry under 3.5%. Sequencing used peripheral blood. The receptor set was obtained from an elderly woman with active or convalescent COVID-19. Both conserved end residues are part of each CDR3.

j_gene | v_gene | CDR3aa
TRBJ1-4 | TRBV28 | CASSLGAGVNEKLFF
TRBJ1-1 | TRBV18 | CASSPLRTGGTEAFF
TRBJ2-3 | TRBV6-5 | CASSRGSYTDTQYF
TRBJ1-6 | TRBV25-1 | CASNKRGAGNSPLHF
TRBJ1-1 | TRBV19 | CASSITAMNTEAFF
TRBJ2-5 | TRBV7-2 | CASSLGLAGAETQYF
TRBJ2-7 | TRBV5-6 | CASSPGLAGTYEQYF
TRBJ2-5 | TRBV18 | CASSPQHTYQETQYF
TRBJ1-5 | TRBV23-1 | CASSQSYRGRFQPQHF
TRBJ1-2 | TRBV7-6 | CASSSYRGLSYGYTF
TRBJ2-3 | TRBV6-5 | CASSYSSGGAWNTQYF
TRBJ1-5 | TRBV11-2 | CASSRRCIQPQHF
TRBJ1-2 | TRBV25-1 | CASSEGSLPYGYTF
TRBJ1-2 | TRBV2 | CASSDSPGQIYGYTF
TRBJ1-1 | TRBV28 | CASRSHGQGAETFF
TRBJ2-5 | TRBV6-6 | CASSPLRSGGTKETQYF
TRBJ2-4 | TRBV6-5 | CASSRQARAKNIQYF
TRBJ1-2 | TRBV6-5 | CASSYVKGGYTF
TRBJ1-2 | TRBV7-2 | CASSQDRLYGYTF
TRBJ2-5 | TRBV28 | CASSAPGLEVGETQYF
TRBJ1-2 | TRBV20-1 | CSAPQVPGYTF
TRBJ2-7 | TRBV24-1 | CATSDKPTGEQYF
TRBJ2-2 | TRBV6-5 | CASKYPRTGELFF
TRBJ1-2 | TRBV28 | CASSLGQGFSNGYTF
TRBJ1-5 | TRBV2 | CASSEGFGGNQPQHF
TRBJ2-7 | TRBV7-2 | CASSKRQGDSYEQYF
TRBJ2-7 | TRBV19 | CASSWTGFHEQYF
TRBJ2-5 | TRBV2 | CASSSSRDRGRETQYF